These T cell receptor beta chains were read from a single sample in a study of control samples from healthy donors and cancer patients. Measured with immunoSEQ multiplex PCR; TCRdb has only the in-frame clones, and not every one. Altogether more than 150,000 clones are present, roughly 91% being singletons, with the ten largest covering roughly 1.5%. Sequencing input: blood. All receptors derive from a man in his late teens or twenties in good health. Both conserved end residues are part of each CDR3. The D gene is left open where the match is weak. Part of the rows lack a size; the others show once, few, many or a class for expanded clones.

>TRBV2|TRBJ2-3|-|-
CASSEASTDTQYF
TGTGCCAGCAGTGAAGCTAGCACAGATACGCAGTATTTT
>TRBV3-1/TRBV3-2|TRBJ1-5|-|-
CASSHRPNQPQHF
TGTGCCAGCAGCCACCGGCCTAATCAGCCCCAGCATTTT
>TRBV5-1|TRBJ2-7|-|-
CASSLEAVPYEQYF
TGCGCCAGCAGCTTGGAGGCTGTACCCTACGAGCAGTACTTC
>TRBV3-1/TRBV3-2|TRBJ1-1|TRBD1|-
CASSQAGGGTEAFF
TGTGCCAGCAGCCAAGCAGGGGGGGGCACTGAAGCTTTCTTT
>TRBV6-2/TRBV6-3|TRBJ2-5|TRBD2|-
CASSYSISGGEETQYF
TGTGCCAGCAGTTACTCGATTAGCGGGGGAGAGGAGACCCAGTACTTC
>TRBV13|TRBJ2-3|TRBD2|-
CASSSRLAYTDTQYF
TGTGCCAGCAGCTCGCGACTAGCTTACACAGATACGCAGTATTTT
>TRBV27|TRBJ1-5|-|few
CASRGTVVDQPQHF
TGTGCCAGCAGAGGGACTGTTGTGGATCAGCCCCAGCATTTT
>TRBV5-4|TRBJ2-5|-|-
CASSFSTETQYF
TGTGCCAGCAGCTTTTCCACGGAGACCCAGTACTTC
>TRBV7-8|TRBJ2-7|-|-
CASSLERGESYEQYF
TGTGCCAGCAGCTTAGAGAGGGGGGAATCCTACGAGCAGTACTTC
>TRBV6-1|TRBJ1-2|-|few
CASSETPAGKNYGYTF
TGTGCCAGCAGTGAGACCCCGGCAGGGAAGAACTATGGCTACACCTTC
>TRBV12-5|TRBJ1-5|TRBD1|-
CASGLGEGASNQPQHF
TGTGCTAGTGGTTTAGGGGAGGGGGCGAGCAATCAGCCCCAGCATTTT
>TRBV9|TRBJ2-1|TRBD2|-
CASSVTTGTKREQFF
TGTGCCAGCAGCGTTACTACCGGGACTAAAAGAGAGCAGTTCTTC
>TRBV6-5|TRBJ2-1|-|-
CASSYFRGADEQFF
TGTGCCAGCAGTTACTTTCGGGGCGCGGATGAGCAGTTCTTC
>TRBV12-5|TRBJ2-7|-|-
CASGLAHGEQYF
TGTGCTAGTGGTTTGGCACATGGAGAGCAGTACTTC
>TRBV7-9|TRBJ2-7|-|-
CASSEAYEQYF
TGTGCCAGCAGCGAAGCCTACGAGCAGTACTTC
>TRBV10-3|TRBJ1-2|-|-
CANAYSGEGGYTF
TGTGCCAACGCATACTCAGGGGAGGGTGGCTACACCTTC